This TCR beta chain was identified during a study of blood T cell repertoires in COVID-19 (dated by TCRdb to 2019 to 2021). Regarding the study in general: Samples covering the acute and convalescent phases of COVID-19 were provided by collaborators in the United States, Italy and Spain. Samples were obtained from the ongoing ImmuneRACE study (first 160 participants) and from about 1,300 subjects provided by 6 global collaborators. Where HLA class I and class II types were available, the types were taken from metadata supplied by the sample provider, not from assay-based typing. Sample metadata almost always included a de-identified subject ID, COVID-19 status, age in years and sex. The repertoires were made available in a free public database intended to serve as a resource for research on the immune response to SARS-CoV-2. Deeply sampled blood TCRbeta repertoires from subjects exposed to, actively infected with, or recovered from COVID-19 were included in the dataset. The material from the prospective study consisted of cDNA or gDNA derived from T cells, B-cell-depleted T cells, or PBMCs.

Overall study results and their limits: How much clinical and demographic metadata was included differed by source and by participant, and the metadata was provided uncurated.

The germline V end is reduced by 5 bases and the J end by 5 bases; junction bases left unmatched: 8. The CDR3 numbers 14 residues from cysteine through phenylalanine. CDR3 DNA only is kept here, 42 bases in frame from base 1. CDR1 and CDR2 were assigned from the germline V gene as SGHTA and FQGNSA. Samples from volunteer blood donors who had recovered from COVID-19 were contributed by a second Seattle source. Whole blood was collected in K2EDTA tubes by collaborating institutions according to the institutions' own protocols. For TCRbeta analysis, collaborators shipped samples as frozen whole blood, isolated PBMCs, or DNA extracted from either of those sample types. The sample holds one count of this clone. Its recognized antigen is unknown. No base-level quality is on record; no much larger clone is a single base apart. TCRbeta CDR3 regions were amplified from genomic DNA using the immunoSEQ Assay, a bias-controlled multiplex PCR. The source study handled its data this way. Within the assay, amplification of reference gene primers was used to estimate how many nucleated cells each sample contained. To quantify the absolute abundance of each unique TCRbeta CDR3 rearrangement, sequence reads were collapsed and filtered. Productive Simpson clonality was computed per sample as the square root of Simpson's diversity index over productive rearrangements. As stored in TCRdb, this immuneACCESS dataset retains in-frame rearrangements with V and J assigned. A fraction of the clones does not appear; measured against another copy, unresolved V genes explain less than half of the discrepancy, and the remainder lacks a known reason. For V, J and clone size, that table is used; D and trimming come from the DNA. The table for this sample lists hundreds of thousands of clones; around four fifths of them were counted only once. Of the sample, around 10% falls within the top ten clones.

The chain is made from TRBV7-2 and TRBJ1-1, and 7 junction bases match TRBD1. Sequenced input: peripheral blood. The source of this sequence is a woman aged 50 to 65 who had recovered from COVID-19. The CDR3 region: CASSQGTVLTEAFF. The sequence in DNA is TGTGCCAGCAGCCAAGGGACAGTTCTAACTGAAGCTTTCTTT.